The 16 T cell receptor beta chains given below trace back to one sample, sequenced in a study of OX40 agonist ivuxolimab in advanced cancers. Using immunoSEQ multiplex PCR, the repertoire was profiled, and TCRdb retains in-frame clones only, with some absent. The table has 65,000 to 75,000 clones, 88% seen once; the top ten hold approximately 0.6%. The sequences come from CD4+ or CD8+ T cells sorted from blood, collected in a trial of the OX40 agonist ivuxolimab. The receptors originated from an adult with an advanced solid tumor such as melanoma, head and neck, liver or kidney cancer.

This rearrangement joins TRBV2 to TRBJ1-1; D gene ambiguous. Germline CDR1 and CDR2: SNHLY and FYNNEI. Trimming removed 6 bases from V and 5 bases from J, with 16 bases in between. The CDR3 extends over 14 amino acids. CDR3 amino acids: CASRGGAGWTEAFF. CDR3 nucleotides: TGTGCCAGCAGGGGCGGTGCGGGTTGGACTGAAGCTTTCTTT.

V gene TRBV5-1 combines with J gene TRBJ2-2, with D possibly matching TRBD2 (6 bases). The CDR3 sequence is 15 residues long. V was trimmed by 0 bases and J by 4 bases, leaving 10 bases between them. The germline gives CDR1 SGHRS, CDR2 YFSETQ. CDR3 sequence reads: CASSLGGVGTGELFF. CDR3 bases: TGCGCCAGCAGCTTGGGCGGGGTCGGCACCGGGGAGCTGTTTTTT.

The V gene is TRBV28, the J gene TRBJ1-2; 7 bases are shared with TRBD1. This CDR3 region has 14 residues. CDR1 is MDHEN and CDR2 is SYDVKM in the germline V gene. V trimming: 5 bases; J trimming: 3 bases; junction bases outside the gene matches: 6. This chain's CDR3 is CASSPGQFYYGYTF. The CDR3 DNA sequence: TGTGCCAGCAGTCCGGGACAGTTTTACTATGGCTACACCTTC.

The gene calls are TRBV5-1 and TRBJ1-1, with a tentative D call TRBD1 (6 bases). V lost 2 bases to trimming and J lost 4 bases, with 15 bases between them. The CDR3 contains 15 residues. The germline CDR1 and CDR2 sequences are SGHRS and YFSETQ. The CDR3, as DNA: TGCGCCAGCAGCTTTCGTGAAGGGGGGAGCACTGAAGCTTTCTTT. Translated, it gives CASSFREGGSTEAFF.

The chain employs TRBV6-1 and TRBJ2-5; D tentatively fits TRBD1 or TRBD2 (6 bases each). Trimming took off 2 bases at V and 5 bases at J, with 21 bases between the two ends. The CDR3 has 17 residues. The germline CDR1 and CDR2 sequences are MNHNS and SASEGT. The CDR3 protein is CASSENPPWGAPETQYF. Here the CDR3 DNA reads TGTGCCAGCAGTGAAAACCCTCCATGGGGGGCGCCGGAGACCCAGTACTTC.

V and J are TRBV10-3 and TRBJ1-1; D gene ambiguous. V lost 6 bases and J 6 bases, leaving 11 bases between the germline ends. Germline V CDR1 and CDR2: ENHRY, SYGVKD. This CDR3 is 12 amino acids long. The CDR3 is CAIRTDGAEAFF. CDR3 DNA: TGTGCCATCAGAACCGACGGGGCTGAAGCTTTCTTT.

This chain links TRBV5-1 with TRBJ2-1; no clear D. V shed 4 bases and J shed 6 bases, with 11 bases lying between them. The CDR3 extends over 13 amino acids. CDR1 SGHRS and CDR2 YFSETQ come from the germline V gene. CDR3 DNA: TGCGCCAGCAGCGCCCCCGTCTCCAATGAGCAGTTCTTC. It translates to CASSAPVSNEQFF.

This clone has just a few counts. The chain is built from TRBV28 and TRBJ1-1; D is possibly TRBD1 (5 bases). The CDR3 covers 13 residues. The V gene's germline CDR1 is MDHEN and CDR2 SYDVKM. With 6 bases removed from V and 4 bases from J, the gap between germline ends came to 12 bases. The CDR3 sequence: CASRPQGSTEAFF. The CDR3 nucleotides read TGTGCCAGCAGACCTCAGGGTAGCACTGAAGCTTTCTTT.

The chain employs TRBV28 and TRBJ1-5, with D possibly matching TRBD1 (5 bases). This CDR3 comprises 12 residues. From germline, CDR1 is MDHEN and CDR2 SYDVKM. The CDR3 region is CGSGGENQPQHF. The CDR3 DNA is TGTGGTTCGGGGGGGGAAAATCAGCCCCAGCATTTT.

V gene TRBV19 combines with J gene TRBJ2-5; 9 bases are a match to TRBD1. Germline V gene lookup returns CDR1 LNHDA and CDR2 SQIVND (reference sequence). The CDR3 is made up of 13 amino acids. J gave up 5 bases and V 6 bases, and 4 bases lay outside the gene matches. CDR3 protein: CASSPGTGETQYF. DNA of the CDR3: TGTGCCAGTAGCCCCGGGACAGGGGAGACCCAGTACTTC.

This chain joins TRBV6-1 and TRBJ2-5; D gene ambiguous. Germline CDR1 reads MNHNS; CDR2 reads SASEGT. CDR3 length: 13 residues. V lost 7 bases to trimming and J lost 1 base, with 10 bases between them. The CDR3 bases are TGTGCCAGCACCCCCTTAGGCCAAGAGACCCAGTACTTC. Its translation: CASTPLGQETQYF.

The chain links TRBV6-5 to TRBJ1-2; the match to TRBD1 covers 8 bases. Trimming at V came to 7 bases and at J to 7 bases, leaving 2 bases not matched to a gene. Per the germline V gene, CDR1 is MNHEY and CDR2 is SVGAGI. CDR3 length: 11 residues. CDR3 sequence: CASTGGSGYTF. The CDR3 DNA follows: TGTGCCAGCACAGGGGGCTCTGGCTACACCTTC.

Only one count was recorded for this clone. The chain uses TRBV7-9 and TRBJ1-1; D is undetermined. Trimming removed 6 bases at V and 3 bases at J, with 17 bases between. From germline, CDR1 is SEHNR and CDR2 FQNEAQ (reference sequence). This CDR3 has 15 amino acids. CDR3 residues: CASRSGMERDTEAFF. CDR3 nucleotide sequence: TGTGCCAGCAGGTCCGGCATGGAGAGGGACACTGAAGCTTTCTTT.

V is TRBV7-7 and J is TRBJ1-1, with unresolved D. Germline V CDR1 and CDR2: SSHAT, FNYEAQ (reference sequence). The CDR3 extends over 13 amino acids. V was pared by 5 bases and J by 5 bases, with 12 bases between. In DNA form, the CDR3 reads TGTGCCAGCAGCCACTCCCCCGGGACTGAAGCTTTCTTT. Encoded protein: CASSHSPGTEAFF. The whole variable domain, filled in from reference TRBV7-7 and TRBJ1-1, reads GAGVSQSPRYKVTKRGQDVTLRCDPISSHATLYWYQQALGQGPEFLTYFNYEAQPDKSGLPSDRFSAERPEGSISTLTIQRTEQRDSAMYRCASSHSPGTEAFFGQGTRLTVV.

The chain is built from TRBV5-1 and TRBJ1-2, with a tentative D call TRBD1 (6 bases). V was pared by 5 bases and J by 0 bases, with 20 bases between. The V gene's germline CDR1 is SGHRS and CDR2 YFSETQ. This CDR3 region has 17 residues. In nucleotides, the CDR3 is TGCGCCAGCAGAGCGGCCGTCGGACAGATAACTAACTATGGCTACACCTTC. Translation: CASRAAVGQITNYGYTF.

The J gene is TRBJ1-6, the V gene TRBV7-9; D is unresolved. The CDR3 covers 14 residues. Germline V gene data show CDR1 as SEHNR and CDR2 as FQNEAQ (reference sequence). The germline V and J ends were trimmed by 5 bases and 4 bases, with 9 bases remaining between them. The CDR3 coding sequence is TGTGCCAGCAGCCTCACTCAGTATAATTCACCCCTCCACTTT. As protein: CASSLTQYNSPLHF.